The rows below give T cell receptor beta chains drawn from one sample of a study of patients and donors after allogeneic stem cell transplantation. TCRdb reprocessed the RT-PCR reads with MiXCR, giving one entry per CDR3 protein. The sample holds approximately 170,000 distinct CDR3 sequences, 30% seen once. The material sequenced was blood, either unsorted or a sorted T cell fraction (not recorded which). The receptors come from a human donor who was either an allogeneic HSCT recipient or a stem cell or donor lymphocyte infusion donor (not recorded which). It is not recorded whose cells these are; they may come from a transplant donor. Both conserved end residues are part of each CDR3. D genes are given only for firm matches. The size entry is marked missing in some rows and otherwise reads once, few, many or a size class.

TRBV27,NA,NA,TRBJ2-3,CASRMGDTQYF,TGTGCCAGCAGGATGGGGGATACGCAGTATTTT
TRBV4-2,NA,NA,TRBJ2-3,CASSQEGKYSLGTDTQYF,TGTGCCAGCAGCCAAGAAGGAAAGTACTCACTTGGCACAGATACGCAGTATTTT
TRBV27,NA,NA,TRBJ1-5,CASSLLSSNQPQHF,TGTGCCAGCAGTTTATTGTCCAGCAATCAGCCCCAGCATTTT
TRBV5-1,few,NA,TRBJ2-7,CASSYGGELIYEQYF,TGCGCCAGCAGCTATGGCGGGGAACTTATTTACGAGCAGTACTTC
TRBV5-1,many,TRBD1,TRBJ1-2,CASSLRGQGEGYTF,TGCGCCAGCAGCCTCAGGGGACAGGGAGAAGGCTACACCTTC
TRBV19,NA,NA,TRBJ2-1,CASSMGSSYNEQFF,TGTGCCAGTAGTATGGGAAGCTCCTACAATGAGCAGTTCTTC
TRBV6-5,NA,NA,TRBJ1-4,CASSYGGEKLFF,TGTGCCAGCAGTTACGGGGGGGAAAAACTGTTTTTT
TRBV6-5,NA,TRBD1,TRBJ1-2,CASSYGGTAYGYTF,TGTGCCAGCAGTTACGGGGGGACAGCTTATGGCTACACCTTC
TRBV6-5,NA,TRBD2,TRBJ2-7,CASREGLAGVNEQYF,TGTGCCAGCAGGGAAGGACTAGCGGGAGTAAACGAGCAGTACTTC
TRBV18,NA,TRBD1,TRBJ1-5,CASSPGQFNQPQHF,TGTGCCAGCTCACCGGGACAGTTCAATCAGCCCCAGCATTTT
TRBV5-1,NA,TRBD2,TRBJ2-7,CASSLVWSGGIYEQYF,TGCGCCAGCAGCTTGGTGTGGTCGGGAGGGATATACGAGCAGTACTTC
TRBV24-1,NA,NA,TRBJ2-3,CATSEDRLTQGTQYF,TGTGCCACCAGTGAGGACAGACTAACCCAAGGTACGCAGTATTTT
TRBV5-1,NA,NA,TRBJ1-2,CASSLSLTGTNYGYTF,TGCGCCAGCAGCTTGAGCTTAACCGGGACAAACTATGGCTACACCTTC
TRBV4-1,NA,NA,TRBJ2-1,CASSQDGRLSYNEQFF,TGCGCCAGCAGCCAAGATGGCCGGCTCTCCTACAATGAGCAGTTCTTC
TRBV10-3,few,TRBD1,TRBJ2-3,CATNRGQGSDTQYF,TGTGCCACAAACCGGGGACAGGGGTCAGATACGCAGTATTTT
TRBV6-2/TRBV6-3,NA,NA,TRBJ2-2,CASSYLMAAGQGELFF,TGTGCCAGCAGTTACTTGATGGCGGCCGGCCAGGGGGAGCTGTTTTTT
TRBV5-1,NA,TRBD1,TRBJ1-1,CASSGRGQGLRNTEAFF,TGCGCCAGCAGCGGGCGCGGACAGGGGTTAAGAAACACTGAAGCTTTCTTT
TRBV20-1,NA,TRBD1,TRBJ2-5,CSAQGTTAFPRETQYF,TGCAGCGCACAGGGGACGACCGCCTTTCCAAGAGAGACCCAGTACTTC
TRBV12-3/TRBV12-4,few,NA,TRBJ2-7,CASSLAPYEQYF,TGTGCCAGCAGTTTAGCCCCCTACGAGCAGTACTTC
TRBV4-1,NA,TRBD1,TRBJ1-5,CASSLQGPDQPQHF,TGCGCCAGCAGCCTACAGGGGCCGGATCAGCCCCAGCATTTT
TRBV4-2,NA,NA,TRBJ1-5,CASSQDLEQPQHF,TGTGCCAGCAGCCAAGATCTAGAACAGCCCCAGCATTTT
TRBV6-5,NA,TRBD2,TRBJ2-2,CASTRTSPMDTGELFF,TGTGCCAGCACCCGGACTAGCCCTATGGACACCGGGGAGCTGTTTTTT
TRBV15,NA,TRBD2,TRBJ2-1,CATAGGRDEQFF,TGTGCCACCGCGGGGGGAAGAGATGAGCAGTTCTTC
TRBV5-5,once,NA,TRBJ2-7,CASSLLGRVTYEQYF,TGTGCCAGCAGCTTGTTGGGCAGAGTCACCTACGAGCAGTACTTC
TRBV7-2,NA,NA,TRBJ2-1,CASSSDWTPYNEQFF,TGTGCCAGCAGCTCGGACTGGACCCCTTACAATGAGCAGTTCTTC
TRBV4-3,NA,NA,TRBJ2-3,CASSHGGTDTQYF,TGCGCCAGCAGCCACGGAGGCACAGATACGCAGTATTTT
TRBV29-1,NA,NA,TRBJ2-7,CSVEGVAYEQYF,TGCAGCGTTGAGGGTGTAGCCTACGAGCAGTACTTC
TRBV19,few,NA,TRBJ1-6,CASTLGPGIDNSPLHF,TGTGCCAGTACCTTAGGACCAGGGATTGATAATTCACCCCTCCACTTT
TRBV27,NA,TRBD1,TRBJ1-1,CASSRDRVNTEAFF,TGTGCCAGCAGCCGGGACAGGGTGAACACTGAAGCTTTCTTT
TRBV12-3/TRBV12-4,few,NA,TRBJ1-1,CASSFSGLGTEAFF,TGTGCCAGCAGTTTCTCAGGGTTGGGGACTGAAGCTTTCTTT
TRBV7-3,NA,NA,TRBJ2-1,CASSLGPDEQFF,TGTGCCAGCAGCTTAGGGCCGGATGAGCAGTTCTTC
TRBV6-2/TRBV6-3,NA,NA,TRBJ2-2,CASSPLGRRNTGELFF,TGTGCCAGCAGTCCCCTAGGGAGGAGGAACACCGGGGAGCTGTTTTTT
TRBV6-1,NA,NA,TRBJ2-7,CASSVDYLHPYEQYF,TGTGCCAGCAGTGTGGACTACCTTCATCCCTACGAGCAGTACTTC
TRBV4-3,NA,NA,TRBJ2-5,CASSQVSGPEETQYF,TGCGCCAGCAGCCAAGTGTCCGGACCTGAAGAGACCCAGTACTTC
TRBV6-2/TRBV6-3,NA,NA,TRBJ1-5,CATSFPRAPQHF,TGTGCCACCTCCTTCCCTCGGGCGCCCCAGCATTTT
TRBV30,NA,NA,TRBJ1-2,CAWSGDTYGYTF,TGTGCCTGGAGTGGGGACACTTATGGCTACACCTTC
TRBV4-3,NA,TRBD2,TRBJ2-3,CASSPPKSGRSPDTQYF,TGCGCCAGCAGCCCCCCGAAGAGCGGGAGGAGTCCAGATACGCAGTATTTT
TRBV20-1,few,NA,TRBJ1-1,CSARAWTDLNTEAFF,TGCAGTGCTAGAGCCTGGACAGATCTGAACACTGAAGCTTTCTTT
TRBV28,NA,NA,TRBJ2-3,CASSNSDADTQYF,TGTGCCAGCAGTAACTCGGACGCAGATACGCAGTATTTT
TRBV4-3,few,TRBD1,TRBJ2-1,CASSHGQGAASYNEQFF,TGCGCCAGCAGCCATGGACAGGGGGCTGCGTCCTACAATGAGCAGTTCTTC
TRBV20-1,many,NA,TRBJ1-1,CSARGGLNTEAFF,TGCAGTGCTCGGGGGGGGCTGAACACTGAAGCTTTCTTT
TRBV11-2,NA,NA,TRBJ2-5,CASSFVFETQYF,TGTGCCAGCAGCTTCGTCTTTGAGACCCAGTACTTC
TRBV4-2,few,TRBD1,TRBJ2-3,CASSPGQGTDTQYF,TGTGCCAGCAGCCCGGGACAGGGGACAGATACGCAGTATTTT
TRBV12-3/TRBV12-4,NA,TRBD2,TRBJ2-1,CASSFTRLAVSNEQFF,TGTGCCAGCAGTTTTACGAGACTAGCGGTCTCCAATGAGCAGTTCTTC
TRBV7-2,NA,TRBD2,TRBJ2-1,CASSLALAGGPENEQFF,TGTGCCAGCAGCTTAGCCCTAGCGGGAGGGCCTGAGAATGAGCAGTTCTTC
TRBV24-1,NA,NA,TRBJ2-6,CATSDGRAGSGANVLTF,TGTGCCACCAGTGACGGAAGGGCGGGCTCTGGGGCCAACGTCCTGACTTTC
TRBV20-1,NA,TRBD2,TRBJ2-7,CSPSGRAGNEQYF,TGCAGCCCTAGCGGGAGGGCTGGGAACGAGCAGTACTTC
TRBV7-3,few,NA,TRBJ1-6,CASSPGVHSPLHF,TGTGCCAGCAGCCCAGGGGTTCATTCACCCCTCCACTTT
TRBV5-6,few,NA,TRBJ1-4,CASSSGRATNEKLFF,TGTGCCAGCAGCTCAGGACGGGCAACTAATGAAAAACTGTTTTTT
TRBV7-6,many,TRBD1,TRBJ1-1,CASSHPLDRDTEAFF,TGTGCCAGCAGCCACCCACTTGACAGGGACACTGAAGCTTTCTTT
TRBV7-9,NA,TRBD2,TRBJ2-7,CASRETSGSLYEQYF,TGTGCCAGCAGGGAGACTAGCGGTTCCCTCTACGAGCAGTACTTC
TRBV20-1,few,NA,TRBJ1-4,CSAIQTGSEKLFF,TGCAGTGCCATCCAAACAGGGAGTGAAAAACTGTTTTTT